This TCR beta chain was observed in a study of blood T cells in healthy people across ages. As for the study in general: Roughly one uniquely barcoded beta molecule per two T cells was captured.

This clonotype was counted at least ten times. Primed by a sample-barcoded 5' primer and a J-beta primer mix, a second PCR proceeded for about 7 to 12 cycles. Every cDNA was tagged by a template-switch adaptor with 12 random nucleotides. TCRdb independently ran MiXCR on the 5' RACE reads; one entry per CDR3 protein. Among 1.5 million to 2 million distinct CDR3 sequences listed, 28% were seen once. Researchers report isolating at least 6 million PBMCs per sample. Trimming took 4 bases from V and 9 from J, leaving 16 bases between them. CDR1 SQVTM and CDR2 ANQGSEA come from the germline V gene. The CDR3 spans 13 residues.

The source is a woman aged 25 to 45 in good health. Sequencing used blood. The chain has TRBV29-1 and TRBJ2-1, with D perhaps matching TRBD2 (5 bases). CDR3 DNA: TGCAGCGTTGTCTCCCGGGGTGTACCTGAGCAGTTCTTC. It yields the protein CSVVSRGVPEQFF.